Shown below are 30 T cell receptor beta chains from a single sample sequenced in a study of CD8+ T cells in alopecia areata. cDNA prepared by RNA extraction and subsequent reverse transcription served as the template for sequencing. The table came from immunoSEQ multiplex PCR; TCRdb's copy has only in-frame clones and leaves some out. The table shows 100,000 to 150,000 clones, with approximately 49% occurring only once. The material sequenced was CD8+ T cells sorted from blood, taken at week 0. These receptor sequences come from a human donor with alopecia areata.

The chain uses TRBV6-4 and TRBJ1-2; no firm D call. Deletions cut 3 bases from V and 4 bases from J, with 9 bases between. The V gene's germline CDR1 is MRHNA and CDR2 SNTAGT. The CDR3 runs to 13 residues. The CDR3 sequence is CASSEGFGYGYTF. For the CDR3, the DNA is TGTGCCAGCAGTGAAGGTTTTGGCTATGGCTACACCTTC.

The rearrangement uses TRBV6-5 and TRBJ2-1, with D possibly being TRBD2 (7 bases). This CDR3 is 14 amino acids long. Germline V gene data show CDR1 as MNHEY and CDR2 as SVGAGI. V lost 4 bases to trimming and J lost 9 bases, with 16 bases between them. The CDR3 DNA follows: TGTGCCAGCAGTTTAGTAGGGGGGGCCGCTGAGCAGTTCTTC. Translation: CASSLVGGAAEQFF.

V is TRBV6-5 and J is TRBJ2-1; perhaps D is TRBD1 or TRBD2 (5 bases each). The ends were cut back, 2 bases at V and 9 bases at J, with 14 bases in the middle. CDR3 size: 14 residues. Germline V gives CDR1 MNHEY, CDR2 SVGAGI. Here the CDR3 reads CASSYGGSDGEQFF. CDR3 sequence (DNA): TGTGCCAGCAGTTACGGGGGATCCGACGGTGAGCAGTTCTTC.

Ten or more counts support this clone. V usage is TRBV27 and J usage is TRBJ1-2; unclear D gene. This CDR3 is built from 17 residues. Germline V gene data show CDR1 as MNHEY and CDR2 as SMNVEV (reference sequence). Trimming cost V 5 bases and J 4 bases, with 23 bases left between them. DNA of the CDR3: TGTGCCAGCAGTCCCTACCAAGGAGGGCTATCAGGCTATGGCTACACCTTC. It is translated as CASSPYQGGLSGYGYTF.

This clone was detected only a few times. The rearrangement links TRBV10-3 to TRBJ2-1; 9 positions agree with TRBD1. Germline CDR1 ENHRY, CDR2 SYGVKD. The CDR3 covers 16 residues. The V segment lost 10 bases and the J segment 3 bases; nucleotides outside the gene matches: 13. This CDR3 reads CATRGGGQGHYNEQFF. The CDR3 DNA reads TGTGCCACCCGCGGGGGCGGACAGGGGCACTACAATGAGCAGTTCTTC.

This chain uses TRBV5-1 with TRBJ1-2; D is uncertain. Germline V CDR1 and CDR2: SGHRS, YFSETQ. Trimming shortened V by 0 bases and J by 3 bases, and 12 bases separated the two germline ends. The CDR3 loop spans 15 amino acids. CDR3 sequence (DNA): TGCGCCAGCAGCTTGGGGACCCAACTATACTATGGCTACACCTTC. Amino acid sequence: CASSLGTQLYYGYTF.

This clone was found a few times. The chain recombines TRBV13 with TRBJ2-7, with 10 bases lining up with TRBD1. V trimming: 6 bases; J trimming: 4 bases; junction bases outside the gene matches: 12. This CDR3 is built from 16 residues. Germline CDR1 PRHDT, CDR2 FYEKMQ (reference sequence). The DNA of the CDR3 is TGTGCCAGCAGTTCTACCGGGACAGGGGAAGTGTACGAGCAGTACTTC. It specifies CASSSTGTGEVYEQYF.

The V gene is TRBV7-2, the J gene TRBJ1-1; TRBD1 agrees at 8 bases. CDR1 and CDR2 (germline): SGHTA, FQGNSA. V shed 3 bases, J shed 8 bases, and the junction held 14 bases outside the gene matches. The CDR3 is 16 amino acids. The CDR3 here is CASSFSGGGILGEAFF. The DNA of the CDR3 is TGTGCCAGCAGCTTTTCAGGGGGCGGAATCTTGGGAGAAGCTTTCTTT.

This clone has a handful of counts. CDR3 in DNA: TGCGCCAGCAGCCGAGCAACGGAAGAGACCCAGTACTTC. This gives the protein CASSRATEETQYF. This chain links TRBV4-1 with TRBJ2-5; D is unclear. Trimming stripped 4 bases from V and 3 bases from J, with 9 bases between. The CDR3 spans 13 residues. In germline, CDR1 is MGHRA, CDR2 YSYEKL.

This clone was detected only a few times. CDR3 in DNA: TGTGCCAGCAGCTTGGGGGACTCTGGAAACACCATATATTTT. Translation: CASSLGDSGNTIYF. The chain combines TRBV5-6 with TRBJ1-3; D uncertain. Germline lookup yields CDR1 SGHDT and CDR2 YYEEEE. V lost 0 bases and J 0 bases, leaving 4 bases between the germline ends. The CDR3 is made up of 14 amino acids.

This clone was observed once. The chain recombines TRBV30 with TRBJ2-2; the D gene is possibly TRBD1 (5 bases). Per the germline V gene, CDR1 is GTSNPN and CDR2 is SVGIG (reference sequence). Trimming removed 2 bases at V and 1 base at J, with 8 bases between. The CDR3 has 14 amino acids. The CDR3 DNA reads TGTGCCTGGAGTTTGCAGGGGAACACCGGGGAGCTGTTTTTT. Its protein is CAWSLQGNTGELFF.

This chain connects TRBV4-2 to TRBJ2-7; D gene uncertain. CDR1 LGHNA and CDR2 YNFKEQ come from the germline V gene. V lost 0 bases and J 4 bases, leaving 10 bases between the germline ends. The CDR3 consists of 14 residues. The CDR3 sequence: CASSQDWGLYEQYF. DNA for the CDR3: TGTGCCAGCAGCCAAGATTGGGGTCTTTACGAGCAGTACTTC.

This chain uses TRBV7-6 with TRBJ1-5, with D possibly being TRBD1 (6 bases). V was clipped by 5 bases and J by 4 bases, with 12 bases between them. This CDR3 comprises 14 residues. CDR1 and CDR2 (germline): SGHVS, FNYEAQ. The CDR3 DNA is TGTGCCAGCAGCCCTACCGGGACAAATCAGCCCCAGCATTTT. Protein: CASSPTGTNQPQHF.

A single count supports this clone. The CDR3 coding sequence is TGCAGCGTGGGGGATGAAGCTTTCTTT. Residues: CSVGDEAFF. The rearrangement links TRBV29-1 to TRBJ1-1; a weak D match, TRBD1 (5 bases). This CDR3 comprises 9 residues. V was clipped by 6 bases and J by 7 bases, with 6 bases between them. Looked up from germline, CDR1 is SQVTM and CDR2 is ANQGSEA.

J is TRBJ2-1 and V is TRBV4-1; D is ambiguous. The CDR3 runs to 14 residues. Germline loops: CDR1 MGHRA, CDR2 YSYEKL. V lost 3 bases and J lost 5, with 11 bases in between. The CDR3 region has the DNA TGCGCCAGCAGCCATGCTACATTCAACAATGAGCAGTTCTTC. Translating gives CASSHATFNNEQFF.

The V and J genes are TRBV7-9 and TRBJ1-1, with D possibly matching TRBD1 (5 bases). The CDR3 is 11 amino acids. Looked up from germline, CDR1 is SEHNR and CDR2 is FQNEAQ (reference sequence). V lost 7 bases, J lost 8 bases, and 11 bases lay in between. The CDR3 DNA follows: TGTGCCAGCACCGAGGCAGGGGAAGCTTTCTTT. Its translation: CASTEAGEAFF.

This chain connects TRBV6-5 to TRBJ2-2, with D hard to call. The CDR3 is made up of 14 amino acids. Per the germline V gene, CDR1 is MNHEY and CDR2 is SVGAGI. Trimming took 7 bases from V and 2 from J, leaving 11 bases between them. The CDR3 DNA sequence: TGTGCCAGCACCCCCGGGCCTAACACCGGGGAGCTGTTTTTT. Protein sequence: CASTPGPNTGELFF.

This chain's CDR3 is CASSPEAWGNTEAFF. The DNA for the CDR3 is TGCGCCAGCAGCCCCGAAGCGTGGGGGAACACTGAAGCTTTCTTT. The chain employs TRBV4-3 and TRBJ1-1; D uncertain. V lost 4 bases, J lost 1 base, and 13 bases lay in between. Germline-derived CDR1 and CDR2 are LGHNA and YSLEER. The CDR3 covers 15 residues.

This clone was seen just once. The chain links TRBV29-1 to TRBJ1-1; TRBD1 is a possible D gene (6 bases). The germline CDR1 and CDR2 sequences are SQVTM and ANQGSEA. The CDR3 covers 11 residues. Trimming stripped 5 bases from V and 10 bases from J, with 14 bases between. CDR3 region: CSVLGAEGAFF. In nucleotides, the CDR3 is TGCAGCGTTCTGGGGGCGGAGGGAGCTTTCTTT.

This clone was found once. J is TRBJ1-2 and V is TRBV25-1; the match to TRBD1 covers 7 bases. J was trimmed by 8 bases and V by 6 bases; bases with no gene match: 9. This CDR3 has 13 residues. The germline V gene encodes CDR1 MGHDK and CDR2 SYGVNS. The CDR3 bases are TGTGCCAGCAGGAGCGACAGGGCAGGGGGCTACACCTTC. Protein sequence: CASRSDRAGGYTF.

The table lists this clone with a few counts. J is TRBJ2-1 and V is TRBV6-1; D uncertain. Trimming shortened V by 2 bases and J by 6 bases, and 2 bases separated the two germline ends. In germline, CDR1 is MNHNS, CDR2 SASEGT. This CDR3 has 11 amino acids. In DNA, the CDR3 is TGTGCCAGCAGTGAAAGCAATGAGCAGTTCTTC. Protein sequence: CASSESNEQFF.

This chain links TRBV29-1 with TRBJ2-7, with 8 bases matching TRBD1. This CDR3 contains 13 residues. The V gene end was trimmed by 6 bases and the J gene end by 6 bases; junction bases not matched to a gene: 10. Per germline, CDR1 SQVTM and CDR2 ANQGSEA. CDR3 coding DNA: TGCAGCGTCCCGGGACAGGTCGTCCCCGAGCAGTACTTC. Encoded protein: CSVPGQVVPEQYF.

V gene TRBV4-2 combines with J gene TRBJ2-5; D is possibly TRBD1 (5 bases). CDR1 is LGHNA and CDR2 is YNFKEQ in the germline V gene. The V end was cut by 0 bases, the J end by 4 bases, with 15 bases between. The length of the CDR3 is 16 residues. The CDR3 protein is CASSQESEGVGETQYF. CDR3 coding DNA: TGTGCCAGCAGCCAAGAATCGGAAGGGGTAGGAGAGACCCAGTACTTC.

The V and J genes are TRBV29-1 and TRBJ2-5; D possibly corresponds to TRBD1 (5 bases). The CDR3 runs to 12 residues. V lost 5 bases, J lost 1 base, and 8 bases lay in between. Germline-derived CDR1 and CDR2 are SQVTM and ANQGSEA. CDR3: CSVIGAQETQYF. The CDR3 bases are TGCAGCGTTATTGGGGCCCAAGAGACCCAGTACTTC. The complete variable domain, with remaining parts taken from reference TRBV29-1 and TRBJ2-5, reads SAVISQKPSRDICQRGTSLTIQCQVDSQVTMMFWYRQQPGQSLTLIATANQGSEATYESGFVIDKFPISRPNLTFSTLTVSNMSPEDSSIYLCSVIGAQETQYFGPGTRLLVL.

The V gene is TRBV29-1, the J gene TRBJ2-7, with TRBD1 matching 10 bases. V was clipped by 4 bases and J by 3 bases; unmatched bases: 3. Per germline, CDR1 SQVTM and CDR2 ANQGSEA. This CDR3 has 13 amino acids. CDR3 DNA: TGCAGCGTTGTTGGGACAGGGGTCTACGAGCAGTACTTC. Translation: CSVVGTGVYEQYF.

The rearrangement uses TRBV7-8 and TRBJ2-2, with 7 bases aligning to TRBD1. The J segment lost 2 bases and the V segment lost 10 bases, leaving 4 bases of the junction unmatched. CDR1 and CDR2 from the germline V gene are SGHVS and FQNEAQ. The CDR3 is 13 residues long. CDR3 coding DNA: TGTGCCACCCGGGACAGAAACACCGGGGAGCTGTTTTTT. The encoded protein is CATRDRNTGELFF.

J is TRBJ1-5 and V is TRBV4-1; D is perhaps TRBD1 (6 bases). The CDR3 has 14 residues. Per germline, CDR1 MGHRA and CDR2 YSYEKL. Trimming removed 3 bases at V and 6 bases at J, with 12 bases between. The DNA of the CDR3 is TGCGCCAGCAGCCAGCACAGGGAGGGTCAGCCCCAGCATTTT. Its translation: CASSQHREGQPQHF.

This clone was observed a few times. The J gene is TRBJ2-7, the V gene TRBV7-9, with 7 bases fitting TRBD1. J was trimmed by 0 bases and V by 5 bases; bases with no gene match: 4. The CDR3 spans 14 residues. Germline values: CDR1 SEHNR, CDR2 FQNEAQ (reference sequence). CDR3 sequence: CASSPGTVSYEQYF. CDR3 sequence (DNA): TGTGCCAGCAGCCCGGGGACAGTCTCCTACGAGCAGTACTTC.

This chain uses TRBV5-6 with TRBJ1-5, with D uncertain. This CDR3 is 13 amino acids long. V lost 0 bases and J lost 0, with 1 base in between. Germline V CDR1 and CDR2: SGHDT, YYEEEE. The CDR3 loop reads CASSLGSNQPQHF. In nucleotides, the CDR3 is TGTGCCAGCAGCTTGGGTAGCAATCAGCCCCAGCATTTT.

CDR3 region: CAWSVTGLQETQYF. As DNA, the CDR3 is TGTGCCTGGAGTGTAACGGGACTTCAAGAGACCCAGTACTTC. The J gene is TRBJ2-5, the V gene TRBV30; tentative D call: TRBD2 (6 bases). V lost 0 bases to trimming and J lost 2 bases, with 10 bases between them. CDR1 GTSNPN and CDR2 SVGIG come from the germline V gene (reference sequence). This CDR3 comprises 14 residues. Based on the CDR3 plus reference TRBV30 and TRBJ2-5, the full variable domain is SQTIHQWPATLVQPVGSPLSLECTVEGTSNPNLYWYRQAAGRGLQLLFYSVGIGQISSEVPQNLSASRPQDRQFILSSKKLLLSDSGFYLCAWSVTGLQETQYFGPGTRLLVL.